The source of this T cell receptor (beta chain) is a study of CD8 T cells in Susac syndrome. RNA was extracted with the RNeasy kit, and a quantity of 0.5 to 1 ug was reverse transcribed using random hexamers. The immunoSEQ assay covered 54 Vbeta and 13 Jbeta segments for CDR3. MiXCR was run by TCRdb on the immunoSEQ multiplex PCR reads, yielding one entry per CDR3 protein. The sample records about 160,000 distinct CDR3 sequences, approximately 95% being singletons. This CDR3 has 12 residues. CDR1 KGHDR and CDR2 SFDVKD come from the germline V gene. Trimming removed 3 bases from V and 7 bases from J, with 9 bases in between.

This TCR derives from a human donor with multiple sclerosis. Source material: CD4+ T cells from PBMCs. The chain uses TRBV24-1 and TRBJ2-7; D unclear. This chain's CDR3 is CATSDPSGEQYF. Written as DNA, the CDR3 is TGTGCCACCAGTGATCCCTCTGGGGAGCAGTACTTC.